The 19 T cell receptor beta chains below come from one sample, sequenced in a study of T cells in Graves' hyperthyroidism and ophthalmopathy. RNA transcripts provided the source from which TCR beta CDR3 regions were amplified. When the TCR CDR3 underwent first-round RT-PCR, the HTBI primer set was used. TCRdb called the multiplex PCR reads again in MiXCR, with one record for every CDR3 protein. The data show a few hundred thousand distinct CDR3 sequences, with roughly 15% seen just once and 15% to 20% held by the top ten. Sequencing input: blood. These receptors were taken from a woman aged 25 to 39 with Graves' ophthalmopathy.

Notes on this clonotype: Being one base from a much bigger clone, this may be a read error. As the CDR3 is not closed by the conserved phenylalanine or tryptophan, this likely results from a read error. The chain links TRBV20-1 to TRBJ1-5; no clear D. The CDR3 sequence is 13 residues long. Germline lookup yields CDR1 DFQATT and CDR2 SNEGSKA (reference sequence). The CDR3 DNA reads as TGCAGCGGAGCGTCTGATAGCAATCAGCCCCAGCATTCT. This gives the protein CSGASDSNQPQHS.

This chain joins TRBV12-5 and TRBJ2-2; 13 bases are a match to TRBD2. The CDR3 covers 20 residues. Unmatched junction bases numbered 8, after V lost 1 base and J lost 0 bases. The V gene's germline CDR1 is LGHNT and CDR2 FRNRAP. This CDR3 reads CASGLERTSGGASNTGELFF. In DNA, the CDR3 is TGTGCTAGTGGTTTGGAACGGACTAGCGGGGGAGCTTCGAACACCGGGGAGCTGTTTTTT.

This clonotype was recorded at least ten times. The chain is built from TRBV7-8 and TRBJ1-2; possibly TRBD1 for D (6 bases). Trimming took off 5 bases at V and 1 base at J, with 26 bases between the two ends. CDR1 is SGHVS and CDR2 is FQNEAQ in the germline V gene. The CDR3 runs to 19 residues. The DNA of the CDR3 is TGTGCCAGCAGCCTAACAACCGGGACACTACCGGGCGTTAACTATGGCTACACCTTC. It yields the protein CASSLTTGTLPGVNYGYTF. The full variable domain, rest sourced from reference TRBV7-8 and TRBJ1-2, is GAGVSQSPRYKVAKRGQDVALRCDPISGHVSLFWYQQALGQGPEFLTYFQNEAQLDKSGLPSDRFFAERPEGSVSTLKIQRTQQEDSAVYLCASSLTTGTLPGVNYGYTFGSGTRLTVV.

This clonotype was detected many times. The chain employs TRBV11-3 and TRBJ1-2, with 11 bases matching TRBD1. The CDR3 is made up of 15 amino acids. Germline trimming cut 0 bases from V and 4 bases from J; bases unmatched to any gene: 1. CDR1 is SGHNT, CDR2 YENEEA, per germline. CDR3 sequence: CASSLDGTGGYGYTF. The CDR3 coding sequence is TGTGCCAGCAGCTTAGACGGGACAGGGGGCTATGGCTACACCTTC.

This clonotype showed up many times. The chain employs TRBV6-1 and TRBJ2-5; D call uncertain. The germline V and J ends were trimmed by 3 bases and 3 bases, with 11 bases remaining between them. This CDR3 spans 14 amino acids. Germline CDR1 reads MNHNS; CDR2 reads SASEGT. CDR3 in amino acids: CASSESVGEETQYF. The CDR3 DNA reads TGTGCCAGCAGTGAGTCAGTTGGGGAAGAGACCCAGTACTTC.

This clonotype was recorded many times. The V gene is TRBV4-1, the J gene TRBJ1-1; 8 bases match TRBD1. Per the germline V gene, CDR1 is MGHRA and CDR2 is YSYEKL. V shed 3 bases and J 6 bases; nucleotides not matched to a gene: 3. CDR3 size: 13 residues. The CDR3 nucleotides are TGCGCCAGCAGCCAGGACAGGGTTCCTGAAGCTTTCTTT. Protein sequence: CASSQDRVPEAFF.

This clonotype has more than one count but fewer than ten. The chain uses TRBV7-3 and TRBJ2-1, with unresolved D. Germline V gives CDR1 SGHTA, CDR2 FQGTGA. CDR3 length: 13 residues. The V gene lost 5 bases and the J gene lost 14 bases, with 19 bases spanning the gap. The chain's CDR3 is CASSPGFVGPEFF. CDR3 in DNA: TGTGCCAGCAGCCCTGGGTTCGTAGGACCAGAGTTCTTC.

This clonotype was seen many times. The CDR3 nucleotides are TGCGCCAGCAGCCCCTGGGAGCTAGCGGGGGGATCGGATACGCAGTATTTT. It translates to CASSPWELAGGSDTQYF. The V call is TRBV5-1, the J call TRBJ2-3, with 11 bases matching TRBD2. Germline CDR1 is SGHRS and CDR2 is YFSETQ. This CDR3 spans 17 amino acids. V lost 4 bases and J lost 6; bases outside the gene matches: 13. The full variable domain, with the rest looked up from reference TRBV5-1 and TRBJ2-3, is KAGVTQTPRYLIKTRGQQVTLSCSPISGHRSVSWYQQTPGQGLQFLFEYFSETQRNKGNFPGRFSGRQFSNSRSEMNVSTLELGDSALYLCASSPWELAGGSDTQYFGPGTRLTVL.

The chain has TRBV12-3 or TRBV12-4 and TRBJ1-5; tentative D call: TRBD1 (5 bases). V lost 2 bases, J lost 5 bases, and 13 bases lay in between. The CDR3 has 15 residues. For the CDR3, the DNA is TGTGCCAGCAGTTTACTACGACAGAGTTATCAGCCCCAGCATTTT. Residues: CASSLLRQSYQPQHF.

This clonotype was recorded many times. One junction end does not reproduce the germline sequence, and a read error may be involved. The rearrangement joins TRBV7-7 to TRBJ2-7, with D unresolved. The CDR3 loop spans 13 amino acids. Germline CDR1 and CDR2: SSHAT and FNYEAQ (reference sequence). CDR3 protein: CASSLRASDEQYF. The CDR3 DNA reads TGTGCTAGCAGCTTACGCGCCAGCGACGAGCAGTACTTC.

With regard to this clonotype: The CDR3 ends on some other residue instead of the conserved phenylalanine or tryptophan, so this is likely a read error. This sequence joins TRBV12-3 or TRBV12-4 and TRBJ2-2; TRBD1 is a possible D gene (6 bases). The V gene lost 6 bases and the J gene lost 4 bases, with 15 bases spanning the gap. The CDR3 totals 15 residues. For the CDR3, the DNA is TGTGCCAGCAGCGTAAGGGGGTCGGGCACCGGGGAGCTGTTTTAT. Translated, it gives CASSVRGSGTGELFY.

CDR3 in amino acids: CSVEEGGTGQNTEAFF. The CDR3 nucleotides are TGCAGCGTTGAAGAAGGGGGGACAGGGCAGAACACTGAAGCTTTCTTT. The rearrangement uses TRBV29-1 and TRBJ1-1; 9 nucleotides match TRBD1. J lost 1 base, V lost 0 bases, and 6 bases had no gene match. From germline, CDR1 is SQVTM and CDR2 ANQGSEA. This CDR3 is 16 amino acids long.

This clonotype was detected many times. The genes are TRBV2 and TRBJ2-7; D is unclear. This CDR3 has 15 residues. Germline loops: CDR1 SNHLY, CDR2 FYNNEI. The germline V and J ends were trimmed by 0 bases and 3 bases, with 12 bases remaining between them. This CDR3 is CASSEALGLGYEQYF. For the CDR3, the DNA is TGTGCCAGCAGTGAAGCGCTAGGGTTGGGCTACGAGCAGTACTTC.

A few counts support this clonotype. This rearrangement joins TRBV3-1 to TRBJ1-2; 8 bases agree with TRBD1. This CDR3 is built from 17 residues. With 0 bases clipped from V and 8 bases from J, the junction kept 14 bases outside the gene matches. The germline V gene has CDR1 LGHDT and CDR2 YNNKEL (reference sequence). The CDR3 DNA sequence: TGTGCCAGCAGCCAAGAGGGGACAGGAGGGTTAGGTTGGGGCTACACCTTC. Residues: CASSQEGTGGLGWGYTF.

This clonotype was observed a handful of times. This chain's CDR3 is CASTDGINSPLHF. The CDR3 DNA reads as TGTGCCAGCACGGACGGGATAAATTCACCCCTCCACTTT. The chain links TRBV6-2 or TRBV6-3 to TRBJ1-6; no clear D gene. Looked up from germline, CDR1 is MNHEY and CDR2 is SVGEGT. The CDR3 spans 13 residues. Deletions cut 7 bases from V and 7 bases from J, with 11 bases between.

The table lists this clonotype with a count of one. The chain joins TRBV14 to TRBJ1-1; 12 bases are shared with TRBD1. CDR3 size: 17 residues. V was pared by 2 bases and J by 3 bases, with 7 bases of the junction left unmatched. Germline lookup yields CDR1 SGHDN and CDR2 FVKESK. CDR3 region: CASSQKGQGAWDTEAFF. The CDR3 nucleotides read TGTGCCAGCAGCCAAAAGGGACAGGGGGCTTGGGACACTGAAGCTTTCTTT.

The chain has TRBV7-9 and TRBJ2-1, with D maybe TRBD2 (5 bases). CDR1 is SEHNR, CDR2 FQNEAQ, per germline (reference sequence). With 5 bases removed from V and 1 base from J, the gap between germline ends came to 15 bases. CDR3 length: 16 residues. The CDR3 nucleotides read TGTGCCAGCAGCCACGCAACTAGTGCTTCCTACAATGAGCAGTTCTTC. Its protein is CASSHATSASYNEQFF.

In its sample, this clonotype was seen many times. The V and J genes are TRBV30 and TRBJ2-7; D remains ambiguous. CDR1 GTSNPN and CDR2 SVGIG come from the germline V gene (reference sequence). The CDR3 sequence is 11 residues long. V lost 2 bases and J lost 9, with 11 bases in between. Here the CDR3 reads CAWSIGPRQYF. The CDR3 nucleotides are TGTGCCTGGAGTATTGGACCACGGCAGTACTTC.

This chain links TRBV20-1 with TRBJ2-7; D uncertain. Trimming removed 7 bases at V and 6 bases at J, with 7 bases between. Germline V gene sequence: CDR1 DFQATT, CDR2 SNEGSKA (reference sequence). The CDR3 has 9 residues. The CDR3 DNA is TGCAGTGGGCGCCTCGAGCAGTACTTC. This sequence encodes CSGRLEQYF.